One sample yielded the 24 T cell receptor beta chains listed below, sequenced in a study of OX40 agonist ivuxolimab in advanced cancers. Profiling relied on immunoSEQ multiplex PCR, and the TCRdb table lists in-frame clones only, not all of them. The sample includes over 70,000 clones, about nine tenths of them seen just once. The material sequenced was CD4+ or CD8+ T cells sorted from blood, taken in a trial of the OX40 agonist ivuxolimab. The origin of the receptors is an adult with an advanced solid tumor such as melanoma, head and neck, liver or kidney cancer.

J is TRBJ2-3 and V is TRBV5-6; D perhaps matches TRBD2 (5 bases). The germline V gene has CDR1 SGHDT and CDR2 YYEEEE. The CDR3 has 15 residues. V lost 0 bases to trimming and J lost 3 bases, with 11 bases between them. The CDR3, as DNA: TGTGCCAGCAGCTTGGACCTAGCCGCGACAGATACGCAGTATTTT. It specifies CASSLDLAATDTQYF.

The chain joins TRBV27 to TRBJ1-1, with a possible D match to TRBD1 (5 bases). CDR3 size: 17 residues. V lost 3 bases, J lost 1 base, and 18 bases lay in between. Looked up from germline, CDR1 is MNHEY and CDR2 is SMNVEV (reference sequence). The CDR3 is CASSLDIPGYRNTEAFF. CDR3 in DNA: TGTGCCAGCAGTTTGGACATCCCAGGGTACAGGAACACTGAAGCTTTCTTT.

The V call is TRBV2, the J call TRBJ2-5, with D perhaps matching TRBD2 (6 bases). Germline loops: CDR1 SNHLY, CDR2 FYNNEI. V lost 2 bases and J 5 bases, leaving 9 bases between the germline ends. There are 13 residues in the CDR3. CDR3 residues: CASSEWAGETQYF. The CDR3 coding sequence is TGTGCCAGCAGTGAATGGGCGGGGGAGACCCAGTACTTC. The full variable domain, its missing parts supplied by reference TRBV2 and TRBJ2-5, is EPEVTQTPSHQVTQMGQEVILRCVPISNHLYFYWYRQILGQKVEFLVSFYNNEISEKSEIFDDQFSVERPDGSNFTLKIRSTKLEDSAMYFCASSEWAGETQYFGPGTRLLVL.

The CDR3 sequence is CASSPETGITYEQYF. The CDR3 DNA reads as TGTGCCAGCAGCCCGGAAACAGGGATTACCTACGAGCAGTACTTC. The chain has TRBV5-6 and TRBJ2-7; D is possibly TRBD1 (6 bases). The CDR3 loop spans 15 amino acids. Germline V lookup: CDR1 SGHDT, CDR2 YYEEEE. Trimming took off 4 bases at V and 2 bases at J, with 16 bases between the two ends.

The chain uses TRBV14 and TRBJ1-5; TRBD1 matches at 8 bases. J lost 1 base, V lost 10 bases, and 9 bases had no gene match. CDR1 and CDR2 from the germline V gene are SGHDN and FVKESK. The CDR3 is made up of 15 amino acids. DNA for the CDR3: TGTGCCAACTACCCACAGGGGGGGAGCAATCAGCCCCAGCATTTT. It encodes CANYPQGGSNQPQHF. Combining the CDR3 with reference TRBV14 and TRBJ1-5 gives the whole variable domain EAGVTQFPSHSVIEKGQTVTLRCDPISGHDNLYWYRRVMGKEIKFLLHFVKESKQDESGMPNNRFLAERTGGTYSTLKVQPAELEDSGVYFCANYPQGGSNQPQHFGDGTRLSIL.

The chain uses TRBV27 and TRBJ2-3, with 8 positions matching TRBD2. J gave up 3 bases and V 5 bases, and 16 bases lay outside the gene matches. The CDR3 is 18 amino acids. Germline lookup yields CDR1 MNHEY and CDR2 SMNVEV (reference sequence). The CDR3 region is CASSHFPHYSGETDTQYF. The CDR3 nucleotides read TGTGCCAGCAGTCACTTCCCCCACTATAGCGGGGAGACAGATACGCAGTATTTT.

This chain links TRBV13 with TRBJ2-1; TRBD2 might be the D (5 bases). V was clipped by 2 bases and J by 9 bases, with 20 bases between them. Germline lookup yields CDR1 PRHDT and CDR2 FYEKMQ (reference sequence). This CDR3 has 16 residues. In nucleotides, the CDR3 is TGTGCCAGCAGCTTATCGGGGTCGGCGGATAAGGTTGAGCAGTTCTTC. This sequence encodes CASSLSGSADKVEQFF. The full variable domain, in which reference TRBV13 and TRBJ2-1 provide the parts outside the CDR3, is AAGVIQSPRHLIKEKRETATLKCYPIPRHDTVYWYQQGPGQDPQFLISFYEKMQSDKGSIPDRFSAQQFSDYHSELNMSSLELGDSALYFCASSLSGSADKVEQFFGPGTRLTVL.

The rearrangement links TRBV6-6 to TRBJ2-3; D is unresolved. The CDR3 covers 15 residues. V lost 0 bases to trimming and J lost 4 bases, with 11 bases between them. The germline V gene has CDR1 MNHNY and CDR2 SVGAGI (reference sequence). The CDR3 nucleotides are TGTGCCAGCAGTTACTCGTGGGTCGCGGCAGATACGCAGTATTTT. This encodes CASSYSWVAADTQYF.

This chain connects TRBV19 to TRBJ2-5, with 14 positions matching TRBD2. This CDR3 is built from 17 residues. After removal of 7 bases from V and 4 bases from J, the junction contained 11 bases not matched to a gene. CDR1 LNHDA and CDR2 SQIVND come from the germline V gene (reference sequence). CDR3 coding DNA: TGTGCCAGTACCCCGGGACTAGCGGGAGAGGCGGGAGAGACCCAGTACTTC. Translated: CASTPGLAGEAGETQYF.

This sequence joins TRBV7-8 and TRBJ2-7, with TRBD2 identical over 9 bases. Germline values: CDR1 SGHVS, CDR2 FQNEAQ. The CDR3 sequence is 14 residues long. Germline trimming cut 3 bases from V and 2 bases from J; bases unmatched to any gene: 2. CDR3 in amino acids: CASSLTSGTYEQYF. As DNA, the CDR3 is TGTGCCAGCAGCTTGACTAGCGGAACCTACGAGCAGTACTTC.

The rearrangement links TRBV27 to TRBJ2-5, with unresolved D. The DNA matches TRBJ2-7 better at its end, which makes the J call doubtful. This CDR3 has 13 residues. The germline gives CDR1 MNHEY, CDR2 SMNVEV (reference sequence). The CDR3 protein is CASSGTVPYEQYF. DNA for the CDR3: TGTGCCAGCAGTGGAACGGTTCCCTACGAGCAGTACTTC.

As concerns this clone: The sample holds other DNA sequences that translate to the same CDR3. This chain connects TRBV7-6 to TRBJ2-3, with TRBD2 matching 8 bases. V trimming: 5 bases; J trimming: 0 bases; junction bases outside the gene matches: 7. This CDR3 is built from 16 residues. The germline gives CDR1 SGHVS, CDR2 FNYEAQ. Written as DNA, the CDR3 is TGTGCCAGCAGCCCCCCCGCGGGAGGCAGCACAGATACGCAGTATTTT. It specifies CASSPPAGGSTDTQYF.

The chain joins TRBV9 to TRBJ1-1; unclear D gene. The V end lost 1 base, the J end lost 13 bases, and 17 bases lay between the germline ends. This CDR3 is built from 13 residues. Germline V lookup: CDR1 SGDLS, CDR2 YYNGEE. The CDR3 is CASSVPDRRGLFF. The CDR3 DNA follows: TGTGCCAGCAGCGTACCGGACCGCCGTGGGCTTTTCTTT.

The chain combines TRBV11-2 with TRBJ2-2, with TRBD2 matching 8 bases. V was pared by 0 bases and J by 1 base, with 7 bases of the junction left unmatched. In germline, CDR1 is SGHAT, CDR2 FQNNGV. CDR3 length equals 18 residues. The CDR3 DNA reads TGTGCCAGCAGCTTAGAAGGTGGCCTAGCGGGGAACACCGGGGAGCTGTTTTTT. This translates into CASSLEGGLAGNTGELFF. Drawing the rest from reference TRBV11-2 and TRBJ2-2, the complete variable domain is EAGVAQSPRYKIIEKRQSVAFWCNPISGHATLYWYQQILGQGPKLLIQFQNNGVVDDSQLPKDRFSAERLKGVDSTLKIQPAKLEDSAVYLCASSLEGGLAGNTGELFFGEGSRLTVL.

The chain couples TRBV27 to TRBJ2-1; TRBD1 is a possible D gene (5 bases). CDR1 is MNHEY, CDR2 SMNVEV, per germline (reference sequence). Trimming pared 5 bases from V and 10 bases from J, leaving 12 bases between. CDR3 length equals 12 residues. DNA of the CDR3: TGTGCCAGCAGTCCTACGTGGGGCGAGCAGTTCTTC. Its translation: CASSPTWGEQFF.

The chain is built from TRBV30 and TRBJ2-1; D not certain. This CDR3 has 12 residues. Trimming removed 1 base at V and 4 bases at J, with 5 bases between. CDR1 is GTSNPN and CDR2 is SVGIG in the germline V gene (reference sequence). The CDR3: CAWSDGYNEQFF. CDR3 coding DNA: TGTGCCTGGAGTGACGGATACAATGAGCAGTTCTTC.

The CDR3 nucleotides read TGTGCCAGCAAGGACACGAAGAACTATGGCTACACCTTC. Its protein product is CASKDTKNYGYTF. The rearrangement uses TRBV5-5 and TRBJ1-2, with D possibly being TRBD1 (5 bases). Germline CDR1 and CDR2: SGHKS and YYEKEE (reference sequence). V lost 6 bases and J lost 2, with 11 bases in between. CDR3 size: 13 residues.

The chain has TRBV5-6 and TRBJ2-7; 10 nucleotides line up with TRBD1. Looked up from germline, CDR1 is SGHDT and CDR2 is YYEEEE. This CDR3 contains 13 residues. Unmatched junction bases numbered 3, after V lost 3 bases and J lost 6 bases. CDR3 in amino acids: CASSWGQGTEQYF. The CDR3 DNA follows: TGTGCCAGCAGCTGGGGACAGGGGACCGAGCAGTACTTC. Full variable domain (remainder filled in from reference TRBV5-6 and TRBJ2-7): DAGVTQSPTHLIKTRGQQVTLRCSPKSGHDTVSWYQQALGQGPQFIFQYYEEEERQRGNFPDRFSGHQFPNYSSELNVNALLLGDSALYLCASSWGQGTEQYFGPGTRLTVT.

The chain carries TRBV21-1 and TRBJ2-1; no DNA check was done on the table's D call, TRBD2. TRBV21-1 is designated a pseudogene. The CDR3 runs to 14 residues. CDR3 loop: CASFGGGGRNEQFF. In nucleotides, the CDR3 is TGTGCCAGCTTCGGTGGGGGGGGTAGGAATGAGCAGTTCTTC.

The rearrangement joins TRBV27 to TRBJ2-7; 9 bases agree with TRBD1. V trimming: 3 bases; J trimming: 0 bases; junction bases outside the gene matches: 3. The CDR3 extends over 15 amino acids. Germline CDR1 and CDR2: MNHEY and SMNVEV (reference sequence). Here the CDR3 reads CASSFGTGYSYEQYF. As DNA, the CDR3 is TGTGCCAGCAGTTTCGGGACAGGGTACTCCTACGAGCAGTACTTC.

The V call is TRBV27, the J call TRBJ1-4; D is uncertain. Germline loops: CDR1 MNHEY, CDR2 SMNVEV (reference sequence). Trimming removed 4 bases from V and 8 bases from J, with 17 bases in between. CDR3 length: 15 residues. The CDR3 nucleotides are TGTGCCAGCAGTTCTCTACCGAGCGAGGGCGAAAAACTGTTTTTT. Its protein is CASSSLPSEGEKLFF.

The chain carries TRBV27 and TRBJ2-3, with D possibly matching TRBD1 (6 bases). This CDR3 spans 14 amino acids. V shed 2 bases and J shed 6 bases, with 12 bases lying between them. Germline V CDR1 and CDR2: MNHEY, SMNVEV (reference sequence). The DNA of the CDR3 is TGTGCCAGCAGTTTAATGGGGGCGGACGATACGCAGTATTTT. This codes for CASSLMGADDTQYF.

The gene calls are TRBV2 and TRBJ2-1; 8 nucleotides agree with TRBD2. Germline V gives CDR1 SNHLY, CDR2 FYNNEI. The CDR3 sequence is 15 residues long. Trimming at V came to 4 bases and at J to 7 bases, leaving 9 bases not matched to a gene. CDR3 region: CASSVGAGEPNEQFF. The CDR3 DNA sequence: TGTGCCAGCAGTGTGGGAGCGGGAGAGCCAAATGAGCAGTTCTTC.

The chain couples TRBV27 to TRBJ1-5; a weak D match, TRBD1 (6 bases). This CDR3 region has 15 residues. V was pared by 5 bases and J by 2 bases, with 13 bases between. CDR1 is MNHEY, CDR2 SMNVEV, per germline (reference sequence). CDR3 in DNA: TGTGCCAGCAGTCTACAGGGAAGTGGCAATCAGCCCCAGCATTTT. As protein: CASSLQGSGNQPQHF.